A selection of T cell receptor beta chains follows, all from one sample in a study of blood T cells in healthy people across ages. TCRdb recomputed calls from the 5' RACE reads with MiXCR, one row per CDR3 protein. The sample lists around 710,000 distinct CDR3 sequences, roughly 43% occurring once. Sample: blood. The receptors stem from a woman aged 60-75 years in good health. Both conserved end residues are part of each CDR3. The D gene is left open where the match is weak. Expanded clones get a size class; other rows say once, few or many, or leave the size out.

j_call | v_call | clone_size | d_call | cdr3_aa | cdr3_nt
TRBJ2-1 | TRBV4-1 | few | - | CASSQEGQGKEQFF | TGCGCCAGCAGCCAAGAAGGGCAGGGAAAGGAGCAGTTCTTC
TRBJ1-2 | TRBV7-2 | - | TRBD1 | CAGSLNRDSSGGYTF | TGTGCTGGCAGCTTAAACCGGGACAGTTCGGGGGGCTACACCTTC
TRBJ2-2 | TRBV7-2 | - | - | CASSSRVHTGELFF | TGTGCCAGCAGCTCCCGAGTCCACACCGGGGAGCTGTTTTTT
TRBJ2-7 | TRBV9 | - | TRBD1 | CASSPRQGATYEQYF | TGTGCCAGCAGCCCGAGACAGGGCGCTACCTACGAGCAGTACTTC
TRBJ1-1 | TRBV4-2 | few | - | CASSQVGRGVGTEAFF | TGTGCCAGCAGCCAAGTCGGTCGTGGCGTGGGCACTGAAGCTTTCTTT
TRBJ2-3 | TRBV7-2 | - | TRBD1 | CASSAAHRGRIDTQYF | TGTGCCAGCAGCGCTGCTCACAGGGGGAGAATAGATACGCAGTATTTT
TRBJ1-1 | TRBV20-1 | - | - | CSARGREVSTEAFF | TGCAGTGCTAGAGGTCGAGAGGTGAGCACTGAAGCTTTCTTT
TRBJ1-5 | TRBV10-2 | - | - | CASSETQILSNQPQHF | TGCGCCAGCAGTGAGACGCAAATACTTAGCAATCAGCCCCAGCATTTT
TRBJ2-5 | TRBV9 | - | - | CASSALGNEQYF | TGTGCCAGCAGTGCACTTGGCAATGAGCAGTACTTC
TRBJ1-4 | TRBV20-1 | - | - | CSARGQGLSGANEKLFF | TGCAGTGCTAGAGGCCAGGGCCTGAGCGGGGCTAATGAAAAACTGTTTTTT
TRBJ2-3 | TRBV27 | few | TRBD1 | CASSIGQGDSDTQYF | TGTGCCAGCAGCATAGGACAGGGAGACTCAGATACGCAGTATTTT
TRBJ2-7 | TRBV3-1 | - | TRBD2 | CASSAGTSGGRNEQYF | TGTGCCAGCAGCGCCGGGACCAGCGGGGGCAGAAATGAGCAGTACTTC
TRBJ2-5 | TRBV6-6 | - | - | CASSYRAGQETQYF | TGTGCCAGCAGTTACAGGGCTGGGCAAGAGACCCAGTACTTC